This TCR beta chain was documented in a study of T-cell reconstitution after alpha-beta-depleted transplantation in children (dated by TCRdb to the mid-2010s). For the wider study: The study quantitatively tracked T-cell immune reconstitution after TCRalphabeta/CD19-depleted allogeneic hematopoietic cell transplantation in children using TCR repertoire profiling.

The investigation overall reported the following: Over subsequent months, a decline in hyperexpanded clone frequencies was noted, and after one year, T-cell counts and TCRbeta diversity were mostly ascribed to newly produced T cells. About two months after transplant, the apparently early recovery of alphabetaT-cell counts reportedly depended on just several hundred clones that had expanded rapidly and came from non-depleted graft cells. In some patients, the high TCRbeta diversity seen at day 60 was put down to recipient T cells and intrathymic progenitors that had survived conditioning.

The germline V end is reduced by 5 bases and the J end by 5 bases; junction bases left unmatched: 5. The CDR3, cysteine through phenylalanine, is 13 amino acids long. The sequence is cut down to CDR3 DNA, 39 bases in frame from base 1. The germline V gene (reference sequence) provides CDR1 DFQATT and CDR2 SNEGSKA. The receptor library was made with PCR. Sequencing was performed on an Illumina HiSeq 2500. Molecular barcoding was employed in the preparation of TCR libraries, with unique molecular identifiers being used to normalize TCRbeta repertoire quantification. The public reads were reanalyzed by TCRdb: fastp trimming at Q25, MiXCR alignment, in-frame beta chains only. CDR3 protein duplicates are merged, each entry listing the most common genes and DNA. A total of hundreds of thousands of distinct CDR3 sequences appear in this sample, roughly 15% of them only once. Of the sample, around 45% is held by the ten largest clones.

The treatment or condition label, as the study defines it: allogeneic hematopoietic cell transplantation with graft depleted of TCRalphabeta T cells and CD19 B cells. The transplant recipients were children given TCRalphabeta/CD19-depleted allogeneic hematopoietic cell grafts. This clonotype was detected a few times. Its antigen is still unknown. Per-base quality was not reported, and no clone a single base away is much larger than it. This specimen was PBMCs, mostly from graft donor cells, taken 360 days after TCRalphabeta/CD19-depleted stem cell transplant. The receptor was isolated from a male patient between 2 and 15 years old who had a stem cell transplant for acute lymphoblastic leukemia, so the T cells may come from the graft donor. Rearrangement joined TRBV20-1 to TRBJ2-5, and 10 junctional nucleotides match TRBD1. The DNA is TGCAGTGCTGACAGGGGGCTAGGGGAGACCCAGTACTTC. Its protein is CSADRGLGETQYF.